The 3 T cell receptor beta chains listed next were all sequenced from one sample in a study of early T cells in non-severe SARS-CoV-2 infection. From the 5' RACE reads, TCRdb called clonotypes with MiXCR, one entry per CDR3 protein. The sample has about 48,000 distinct CDR3 sequences; roughly 5.5% are singletons. The sample comprised whole blood. These receptors were taken from an adult who was a healthcare worker with PCR-confirmed SARS-CoV-2 infection or an uninfected control (not recorded which).

This clonotype has a handful of counts. The chain has TRBV5-1 and TRBJ2-1; 12 bases agree with TRBD2. Germline assignment: CDR1 SGHRS and CDR2 YFSETQ. J was trimmed by 5 bases and V by 4 bases; bases with no gene match: 7. The CDR3 runs to 16 residues. CDR3 amino acids: CASSPSWTSGNNEQFF. The CDR3 DNA sequence: TGCGCCAGCAGCCCAAGTTGGACTAGCGGGAACAATGAGCAGTTCTTC.

This chain links TRBV11-2 with TRBJ2-7; 9 bases are shared with TRBD1. V was clipped by 1 base and J by 6 bases; unmatched bases: 13. Germline loops: CDR1 SGHAT, CDR2 FQNNGV. The CDR3 has 17 amino acids. This chain's CDR3 is CASSLVLVQGAPSEQYF. CDR3 DNA: TGTGCCAGCAGCTTAGTGTTAGTACAGGGGGCTCCCTCCGAGCAGTACTTC. The full variable domain, in which reference TRBV11-2 and TRBJ2-7 provide the parts outside the CDR3, is EAGVAQSPRYKIIEKRQSVAFWCNPISGHATLYWYQQILGQGPKLLIQFQNNGVVDDSQLPKDRFSAERLKGVDSTLKIQPAKLEDSAVYLCASSLVLVQGAPSEQYFGPGTRLTVT.

At least ten counts were recorded for this clonotype. J is TRBJ2-5 and V is TRBV27, with D perhaps matching TRBD1 or TRBD2 (5 bases each). The CDR3 has 16 amino acids. Trimming cost V 7 bases and J 7 bases, with 25 bases left between them. Germline values: CDR1 MNHEY, CDR2 SMNVEV (reference sequence). The CDR3 coding sequence is TGTGCCAGCAATCTTCGGGGCAGGGCGCACGAGGGGACCCAGTACTTC. Its protein product is CASNLRGRAHEGTQYF.